A single sample gave rise to the 31 T cell receptor beta chains below, sequenced in a study of blood T cell repertoires in COVID-19. The table came from immunoSEQ multiplex PCR; TCRdb's copy has only in-frame clones and leaves some out. The sample consists of about 240,000 clones, around 88% of them appearing once. Source material: peripheral blood. The origin of the receptors is a man older than 75 with acute or convalescent COVID-19.

This clone was counted a few times. The rearrangement joins TRBV5-1 to TRBJ1-5, with 9 bases matching TRBD1. Germline CDR1 is SGHRS and CDR2 is YFSETQ. The CDR3 contains 14 residues. J lost 9 bases, V lost 3 bases, and 7 bases had no gene match. The CDR3 here is CASSWGQGGWPQHF. Here the CDR3 DNA reads TGCGCCAGCAGCTGGGGACAGGGCGGTTGGCCCCAGCATTTT.

The chain joins TRBV28 to TRBJ1-1, with 11 nucleotides matching TRBD1. The CDR3 is 14 residues long. Germline V gene data show CDR1 as MDHEN and CDR2 as SYDVKM. Unmatched junction bases numbered 14, after V lost 10 bases and J lost 10 bases. The CDR3 bases are TGTGCCATCTCTGAGGAGGACAGGGGGCGGTTAGCTTTCTTT. This codes for CAISEEDRGRLAFF.

Only one count was recorded for this clone. This chain connects TRBV6-5 to TRBJ2-5; 11 bases fit TRBD1. J was trimmed by 5 bases and V by 3 bases; bases with no gene match: 8. Germline CDR1 reads MNHEY; CDR2 reads SVGAGI. CDR3 length: 16 residues. The CDR3 DNA follows: TGTGCCAGCAGTTATGGACAGGGGGCCGGAGGGGAGACCCAGTACTTC. Its translation is CASSYGQGAGGETQYF.

This chain joins TRBV24-1 and TRBJ2-5; maybe TRBD2 (6 bases). This CDR3 spans 14 amino acids. Germline CDR1 reads KGHDR; CDR2 reads SFDVKD. Trimming pared 8 bases from V and 4 bases from J, leaving 16 bases between. The CDR3 spells CATNPGGAGETQYF. CDR3 sequence (DNA): TGTGCCACCAACCCAGGAGGGGCGGGAGAGACCCAGTACTTC.

V is TRBV7-2 and J is TRBJ1-5; 9 bases are a match to TRBD1. Trimming at V came to 5 bases and at J to 4 bases, leaving 3 bases not matched to a gene. The germline CDR1 and CDR2 sequences are SGHTA and FQGNSA. The CDR3 totals 14 residues. In DNA, the CDR3 is TGTGCCAGCAGCCAGGACAGGGGAAATCAGCCCCAGCATTTT. This translates into CASSQDRGNQPQHF.

This chain joins TRBV6-6 and TRBJ2-4; a weak D match, TRBD2 (7 bases). V lost 5 bases and J lost 0, with 23 bases in between. The CDR3 extends over 19 amino acids. CDR1 and CDR2 from the germline V gene are MNHNY and SVGAGI (reference sequence). CDR3 in DNA: TGTGCCAGCAGTCGGCGCTTGGGAGGGGGGGACCTAGCCAAAAACATTCAGTACTTC. This sequence encodes CASSRRLGGGDLAKNIQYF.

The V and J genes are TRBV6-5 and TRBJ2-3, with TRBD1 matching over 9 bases. Trimming removed 2 bases from V and 4 bases from J; junction bases left unmatched: 4. Germline V gives CDR1 MNHEY, CDR2 SVGAGI. The CDR3 loop spans 15 amino acids. The CDR3 DNA is TGTGCCAGCAGTTACGGGGGACAGGGTTCAGATACGCAGTATTTT. Translated, it gives CASSYGGQGSDTQYF.

CDR3 coding DNA: TGTGCCAGCAGCTTAGCGACTAGTGGGGAGCAGTACTTC. Protein sequence: CASSLATSGEQYF. The chain employs TRBV7-2 and TRBJ2-7; D may be TRBD2 (6 bases). V was cut by 0 bases and J by 7 bases, with 10 bases left in between. CDR1 and CDR2 from the germline V gene are SGHTA and FQGNSA. CDR3 length equals 13 residues.

The V and J genes are TRBV14 and TRBJ1-1; TRBD1 might be the D (5 bases). The CDR3 extends over 16 amino acids. Per the germline V gene, CDR1 is SGHDN and CDR2 is FVKESK. With 1 base removed from V and 4 bases from J, the gap between germline ends came to 16 bases. The CDR3 DNA reads as TGTGCCAGCAGCCAAGGTGGGGCGGGAACCCTCACTGAAGCTTTCTTT. Translated: CASSQGGAGTLTEAFF.

This sequence joins TRBV2 and TRBJ1-5, with TRBD1 identical over 7 bases. V gave up 5 bases and J gave up 6 bases; unmatched junction bases: 7. Germline V gives CDR1 SNHLY, CDR2 FYNNEI. This CDR3 contains 14 residues. CDR3 loop: CASSMGQSVQPQHF. CDR3 sequence (DNA): TGTGCCAGCAGTATGGGACAGTCCGTTCAGCCCCAGCATTTT.

The genes are TRBV18 and TRBJ1-5; D is ambiguous. Between the trimmed V and J ends, which lost 3 bases and 2 bases, there was a span of 5 bases. The CDR3 sequence is 13 residues long. Germline CDR1 reads KGHSH; CDR2 reads LQKENI. The CDR3, as DNA: TGTGCCAGCTCACCTCGGGGCAATCAGCCCCAGCATTTT. This gives the protein CASSPRGNQPQHF.

V is TRBV5-1 and J is TRBJ1-4, with D maybe TRBD1 (6 bases). This CDR3 has 15 residues. CDR1 and CDR2 from the germline V gene are SGHRS and YFSETQ. V was pared by 3 bases and J by 5 bases, with 14 bases between. The DNA of the CDR3 is TGCGCCAGCAGCTCCGTCGACAGGATAAATGAAAAACTGTTTTTT. Its protein is CASSSVDRINEKLFF.

The CDR3 nucleotides read TGTGCCATCAGTGAGTCGCCCCCCACCGGCTGGCAGGGTAATGAAAAACTGTTTTTT. Its protein product is CAISESPPTGWQGNEKLFF. The chain couples TRBV10-3 to TRBJ1-4; possible D gene TRBD1, 5 bases. V lost 0 bases and J lost 4, with 21 bases in between. The germline gives CDR1 ENHRY, CDR2 SYGVKD. The CDR3 is made up of 19 amino acids.

The chain links TRBV15 to TRBJ2-7; D gene ambiguous. Trimming pared 2 bases from V and 7 bases from J, leaving 15 bases between. The CDR3 consists of 14 residues. Germline assignment: CDR1 LNHNV and CDR2 YYDKDF (reference sequence). CDR3 DNA: TGTGCCACCAGCAGACCCTCCCTCGCGACTGAGCAGTACTTC. Translated: CATSRPSLATEQYF.

This clone was detected only once. This chain connects TRBV5-1 to TRBJ2-7, with a tentative D call TRBD2 (8 bases). There are 15 residues in the CDR3. The germline V gene encodes CDR1 SGHRS and CDR2 YFSETQ. Trimming left V 3 bases short and J 3 bases short, with 16 bases between. In nucleotides, the CDR3 is TGCGCCAGCAGCTCGGGGGGGACAGCCGTCTACGAGCAGTACTTC. Its translation: CASSSGGTAVYEQYF.

This chain joins TRBV28 and TRBJ1-4; 9 bases are shared with TRBD1. Germline loops: CDR1 MDHEN, CDR2 SYDVKM. The CDR3 loop spans 14 amino acids. J lost 7 bases, V lost 3 bases, and 3 bases had no gene match. The CDR3 DNA reads as TGTGCCAGCAGTTTGACAGGGGGTGGTGAAAAACTGTTTTTT. Translating it yields CASSLTGGGEKLFF.

This chain uses TRBV3-1 (or the pseudogene TRBV3-2) with TRBJ1-2, with D possibly matching TRBD1 (5 bases). V was pared by 8 bases and J by 2 bases, with 9 bases between. This CDR3 comprises 12 residues. Germline values: CDR1 LGHDT, CDR2 YNNKEL (reference sequence). CDR3 sequence: CASRGRNYGYTF. CDR3 nucleotides: TGTGCCAGCCGGGGGAGGAACTATGGCTACACCTTC.

The chain combines TRBV5-5 with TRBJ1-5; D remains unclear. The CDR3 sequence is 15 residues long. V was clipped by 1 base and J by 2 bases, with 10 bases between them. The germline gives CDR1 SGHKS, CDR2 YYEKEE (reference sequence). For the CDR3, the DNA is TGTGCCAGCAGCTTGAGAGAGGTAGGCAATCAGCCCCAGCATTTT. Encoded protein: CASSLREVGNQPQHF. The full variable domain, its missing parts supplied by reference TRBV5-5 and TRBJ1-5, is DAGVTQSPTHLIKTRGQQVTLRCSPISGHKSVSWYQQVLGQGPQFIFQYYEKEERGRGNFPDRFSARQFPNYSSELNVNALLLGDSALYLCASSLREVGNQPQHFGDGTRLSIL.

The chain links TRBV19 to TRBJ2-7, with 8 bases aligning to TRBD1. V was pared by 9 bases and J by 5 bases, with 3 bases of the junction left unmatched. The germline gives CDR1 LNHDA, CDR2 SQIVND (reference sequence). This CDR3 has 11 amino acids. DNA of the CDR3: TGTGCCAGCCTACAGGGGGACGAGCAGTACTTC. Its translation: CASLQGDEQYF. Variable domain in full (rest from reference TRBV19 and TRBJ2-7): DGGITQSPKYLFRKEGQNVTLSCEQNLNHDAMYWYRQDPGQGLRLIYYSQIVNDFQKGDIAEGYSVSREKKESFPLTVTSAQKNPTAFYLCASLQGDEQYFGPGTRLTVT.

The gene calls are TRBV28 and TRBJ2-1; D is possibly TRBD2 (6 bases). Germline V gene data show CDR1 as MDHEN and CDR2 as SYDVKM. Trimming took off 6 bases at V and 0 bases at J, with 27 bases between the two ends. This CDR3 region has 20 residues. CDR3 coding DNA: TGTGCCAGCAGCCGACTATCCCGCAGCGGGTACAGGAGCTCCTACAATGAGCAGTTCTTC. It encodes CASSRLSRSGYRSSYNEQFF.

The chain carries TRBV18 and TRBJ1-3, with TRBD1 identical over 8 bases. V shed 6 bases and J 0 bases; nucleotides not matched to a gene: 7. The length of the CDR3 is 16 residues. Germline CDR1 is KGHSH and CDR2 is LQKENI. The CDR3 nucleotides read TGTGCCAGCTCTCCCGGACAGGGAGTCTCTGGAAACACCATATATTTT. Its protein is CASSPGQGVSGNTIYF.

The genes are TRBV5-6 and TRBJ1-2; D might be TRBD1 (6 bases). Trimming took off 6 bases at V and 4 bases at J, with 13 bases between the two ends. The CDR3 is 13 amino acids. Looked up from germline, CDR1 is SGHDT and CDR2 is YYEEEE. The CDR3 DNA reads TGTGCCAGCACGCCACAGGGTAGCTATGGCTACACCTTC. As protein: CASTPQGSYGYTF.

This chain joins TRBV4-2 and TRBJ2-3, with 9 bases lining up with TRBD2. The CDR3 is 16 amino acids. V lost 3 bases to trimming and J lost 3 bases; unmatched junction nucleotides: 7. Germline CDR1 and CDR2: LGHNA and YNFKEQ. The CDR3 sequence: CASSQVWSGGTDTQYF. The DNA for the CDR3 is TGTGCCAGCAGCCAGGTATGGAGCGGGGGGACAGATACGCAGTATTTT.

The gene calls are TRBV5-1 and TRBJ1-1; D is possibly TRBD1 (6 bases). Trimming left V 4 bases short and J 1 base short, with 8 bases between. CDR3 size: 13 residues. Germline values: CDR1 SGHRS, CDR2 YFSETQ. CDR3 residues: CASSVQGNTEAFF. The CDR3 nucleotides are TGCGCCAGCAGCGTACAGGGGAACACTGAAGCTTTCTTT.

Remarks on this clone: The identical CDR3 is also encoded by other nucleotide sequences in the sample. J is TRBJ1-2 and V is TRBV19; 8 bases agree with TRBD1. V shed 3 bases and J 5 bases; nucleotides not matched to a gene: 5. The CDR3 consists of 14 residues. From germline, CDR1 is LNHDA and CDR2 SQIVND (reference sequence). Here the CDR3 reads CASSIGDRGYGYTF. The CDR3 DNA reads as TGTGCCAGTAGTATTGGAGACAGGGGTTATGGCTACACCTTC.

The rearrangement links TRBV3-1 (or the pseudogene TRBV3-2) to TRBJ2-7; 14 positions match TRBD2. V trimming: 4 bases; J trimming: 6 bases; junction bases outside the gene matches: 20. CDR1 and CDR2 from the germline V gene are LGHDT and YNNKEL (reference sequence). The CDR3 runs 20 residues. CDR3 coding DNA: TGTGCCAGCAGCCGGTACCTCCCGGGGACTAGCGGGGGCCTAGTGAGCGAGCAGTACTTC. Protein: CASSRYLPGTSGGLVSEQYF.

The chain is built from TRBV25-1 and TRBJ2-1, with D maybe TRBD2 (6 bases). The CDR3 is made up of 16 amino acids. The V gene's germline CDR1 is MGHDK and CDR2 SYGVNS. V shed 0 bases and J shed 4 bases, with 13 bases lying between them. The CDR3: CASSEYGGLGYNEQFF. The CDR3 DNA reads as TGTGCCAGCAGTGAATATGGAGGGCTGGGGTACAATGAGCAGTTCTTC.

The J gene is TRBJ1-6, the V gene TRBV18; 9 nucleotides match TRBD1. This CDR3 contains 17 residues. V shed 7 bases and J 4 bases; nucleotides not matched to a gene: 11. CDR1 and CDR2 from the germline V gene are KGHSH and LQKENI. The CDR3 region has the DNA TGTGCCAGCTGTCTCTACAGCGGGACAGGGTATAATTCACCCCTCCACTTT. Its translation is CASCLYSGTGYNSPLHF.

The chain employs TRBV6-2 or TRBV6-3 and TRBJ2-2, with a tentative D call TRBD1 (6 bases). Looked up from germline, CDR1 is MNHEY and CDR2 is SVGEGT. V shed 5 bases and J shed 0 bases, with 16 bases lying between them. The CDR3 runs 17 residues. The CDR3 DNA is TGTGCCAGCAGTCTAGCTGGGCAGGGGCCGAACACCGGGGAGCTGTTTTTT. It is translated as CASSLAGQGPNTGELFF.

The V gene is TRBV5-1, the J gene TRBJ1-3; TRBD1 matches at 9 bases. CDR3 length equals 18 residues. Looked up from germline, CDR1 is SGHRS and CDR2 is YFSETQ. V lost 0 bases to trimming and J lost 0 bases; unmatched junction nucleotides: 7. Here the CDR3 reads CASSLDPGQGGSGNTIYF. CDR3 nucleotide sequence: TGCGCCAGCAGCTTGGACCCGGGACAGGGCGGCTCTGGAAACACCATATATTTT.

CDR3 coding DNA: TGTGCCAGCAGCAAAATGGGCGGGGAACTAGCCAAAAACATTCAGTACTTC. Encoded protein: CASSKMGGELAKNIQYF. This chain links TRBV21-1 with TRBJ2-4; TRBD2 is the table's D call, not checked against the DNA. TRBV21-1 is a recognized pseudogene. The CDR3 covers 17 residues.